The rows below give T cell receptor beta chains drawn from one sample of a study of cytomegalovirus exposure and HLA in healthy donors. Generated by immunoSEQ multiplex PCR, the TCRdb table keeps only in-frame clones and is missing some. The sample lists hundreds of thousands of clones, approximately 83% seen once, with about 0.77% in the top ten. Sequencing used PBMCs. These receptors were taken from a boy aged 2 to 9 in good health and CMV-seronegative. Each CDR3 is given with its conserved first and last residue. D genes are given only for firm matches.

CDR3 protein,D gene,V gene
CASSLRETSGRFGTGELFF,TRBD2,TRBV7-8
CASSASGGGNQPQHF,.,TRBV6-5
CASSPGVSYEQYF,.,TRBV19
CASSFATSPTGELFF,TRBD2,TRBV6-6
CASSLAGQDAGNTIYF,TRBD1,TRBV5-1
CASSLGGTAYEQYF,.,TRBV6-5
CASSIFSAGGTPYGYTF,TRBD1,TRBV19
CASSTTRNEQFF,.,TRBV27
CASSSSSDTRPLHF,.,TRBV5-1
CASSLGQQLPNEKLFF,.,TRBV7-9
CASSSLAGVGTDTQYF,TRBD2,TRBV7-2
CASSLGLGAGEQYF,.,TRBV11-2
CASSYRDSSGANVLTF,.,TRBV6-6
CATSRDLQGYGYTF,.,TRBV15
CASSSQGGTDTQYF,.,TRBV19
CASSVLVNRDSDTQYF,.,TRBV7-8
CASSPSLAAPLGSTDTQYF,.,TRBV18
CASRPDSSNQPQHF,.,TRBV6-6
CASSRMGGSSYEQYF,TRBD2,TRBV19
CAWSPTGGTEAFF,TRBD1,TRBV30
CAISEAGEDGYTF,.,TRBV10-3
CSARDRGKNEQFF,TRBD1,TRBV29-1